The text below deals with one T cell receptor (beta chain). Data came from immunoSEQ multiplex PCR; TCRdb stores just in-frame clones and leaves some out. The data hold about 140,000 clones, with around 87% observed a single time. These data belong to a study of blood T cell repertoires in COVID-19. Germline CDR1 is MNHEY and CDR2 is SVGAGI. V was pared by 2 bases and J by 1 base, with 5 bases between. The CDR3 consists of 13 residues. Participant reports of clinical history set cohort assignment. Donors in Cohort 3 who had recovered were those with two negative PCRs, healthcare professional clearance, or resolution of their symptoms.

This sequence joins TRBV6-5 and TRBJ1-1, with no clear D. Sequencing was carried out using PBMCs or T cells enriched from blood (not recorded which). This clonotype was sampled from a man in his 60s who had recovered from COVID-19. CDR3 sequence: CASSYGQNTEAFF. CDR3 DNA: TGTGCCAGCAGTTACGGCCAGAACACTGAAGCTTTCTTT.